These T cell receptor beta chains were read from a single sample in a study of shared clonotypes between healthy human individuals. TCRdb's copy holds only in-frame clones and misses some; the assay was immunoSEQ multiplex PCR. The data hold around 1.1 million clones, with approximately 80% observed a single time. What was sequenced was memory CD4+ T cells from PBMCs. These TCRs come from a man aged 18 to 29 in good health. Some clones in this sample may be carry-over from other donors' samples. The CDR3 runs from the conserved cysteine through the conserved F or W. Fields, in order: D gene, V gene, CDR3 length, clone size, J gene, CDR3 DNA, CDR3 protein. The D gene is left open where the match is weak. A row's size may be missing; if present it is once, few, many or a size class.

D: -; V: TRBV6-5; length: 15; size: -; J: TRBJ1-2; DNA: TGTGCCAGCAGTTATGCAGAGCCAAATCTCTATGGCTACACCTTC; CDR3: CASSYAEPNLYGYTF
D: -; V: TRBV7-9; length: 14; size: many; J: TRBJ2-7; DNA: TGTGCCAGCAGCTTAGGTACGGGAAGCTACGAGCAGTACTTC; CDR3: CASSLGTGSYEQYF
D: -; V: TRBV18; length: 14; size: -; J: TRBJ2-1; DNA: TGTGCCAGCTCACTCAACGAACTACGGGGTGAGCAGTTCTTC; CDR3: CASSLNELRGEQFF
D: TRBD2; V: TRBV5-1; length: 15; size: -; J: TRBJ2-7; DNA: TGCGCCAGCAGCGGGGGACTAGCGGTGTCCTACGAGCAGTACTTC; CDR3: CASSGGLAVSYEQYF
D: TRBD1; V: TRBV28; length: 15; size: -; J: TRBJ1-4; DNA: TGTGCCAGCAGTTCACCGGGACAGTGGGGCGAAAAACTGTTTTTT; CDR3: CASSSPGQWGEKLFF
D: -; V: TRBV2; length: 12; size: -; J: TRBJ1-2; DNA: TGTGCCAGCAGTGAGGTGGGAGGGGGCTACACCTTC; CDR3: CASSEVGGGYTF
D: -; V: TRBV6-6; length: 11; size: few; J: TRBJ2-3; DNA: TGTGCCAGCAGTGCGTCAGATACGCAGTATTTT; CDR3: CASSASDTQYF
D: TRBD2; V: TRBV5-1; length: 16; size: -; J: TRBJ2-1; DNA: TGCGCCAGCAGCTTGGGGAGCGGGGACCCCTACAATGAGCAGTTCTTC; CDR3: CASSLGSGDPYNEQFF
D: -; V: TRBV6-6; length: 12; size: -; J: TRBJ1-1; DNA: TGTGCCAGCAGTTACAATCAGGATGAGGATTTCTTT; CDR3: CASSYNQDEDFF
D: -; V: TRBV5-6; length: 15; size: -; J: TRBJ2-1; DNA: TGTGCCAGCAGCCATGCAGTGGAGGGGTACAATGAGCAGTTCTTC; CDR3: CASSHAVEGYNEQFF
D: TRBD2; V: TRBV29-1; length: 12; size: -; J: TRBJ2-3; DNA: TGCAGCGTGGGGGAGGGGAGGGGCACGCAGTATTTT; CDR3: CSVGEGRGTQYF
D: -; V: TRBV5-1; length: 14; size: -; J: TRBJ2-2; DNA: TGCGCCAGCAGCTCTGGGACGGCAGAGAGGGAGCTGTTTTTT; CDR3: CASSSGTAERELFF
D: TRBD1; V: TRBV28; length: 18; size: -; J: TRBJ2-2; DNA: TGTGCCAGCAGTTTACCACAACAGGGGACCGCGAACACCGGGGAGCTGTTTTTT; CDR3: CASSLPQQGTANTGELFF
D: -; V: TRBV10-2; length: 14; size: few; J: TRBJ1-4; DNA: TGCGCCAGCAGCGAGACACCATTTAATGAAAAACTGTTTTTT; CDR3: CASSETPFNEKLFF
D: TRBD2; V: TRBV13; length: 15; size: -; J: TRBJ2-7; DNA: TGTGCCAGCAGCCCCCGTCCGGGACTACACTACGAGCAGTACTTC; CDR3: CASSPRPGLHYEQYF
D: -; V: TRBV7-2; length: 13; size: -; J: TRBJ1-1; DNA: TGTGCCAGCAGCCGCGACATGAACACTGAAGCTTTCTTT; CDR3: CASSRDMNTEAFF